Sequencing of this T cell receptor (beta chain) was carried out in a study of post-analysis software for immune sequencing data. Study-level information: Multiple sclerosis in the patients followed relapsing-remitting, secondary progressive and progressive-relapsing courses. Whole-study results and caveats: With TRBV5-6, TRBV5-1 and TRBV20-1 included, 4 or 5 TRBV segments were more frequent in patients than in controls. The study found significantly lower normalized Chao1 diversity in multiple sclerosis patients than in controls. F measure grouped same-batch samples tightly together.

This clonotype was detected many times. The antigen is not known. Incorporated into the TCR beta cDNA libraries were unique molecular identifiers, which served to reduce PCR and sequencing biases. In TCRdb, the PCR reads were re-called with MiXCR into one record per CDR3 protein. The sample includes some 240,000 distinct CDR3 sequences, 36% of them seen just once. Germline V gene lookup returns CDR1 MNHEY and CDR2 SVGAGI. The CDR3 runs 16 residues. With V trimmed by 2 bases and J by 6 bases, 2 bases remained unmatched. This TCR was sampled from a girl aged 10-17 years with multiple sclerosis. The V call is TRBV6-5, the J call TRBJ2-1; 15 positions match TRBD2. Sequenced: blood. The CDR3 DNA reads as TGTGCCAGCAGTTACGGGGGACTAGCGGGAGGCAATGAGCAGTTCTTC. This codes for CASSYGGLAGGNEQFF.